This T cell receptor beta chain stems from a study of PD-1 blockade in classical Hodgkin lymphoma. Overall study findings and caveats: Newly diagnosed patients were reported to exhibit reduced baseline TCR diversity relative to healthy donors.

The protocol was immunoSEQ multiplex PCR, while the TCRdb copy is restricted to in-frame clones and leaves out a portion. The sample consists of around 40,000 clones, 75% to 85% of them appearing once. This clone was detected once. Antigen: not known. The sample contains more than one DNA sequence encoding this CDR3. All patients experienced relapse after autologous stem cell transplantation, and brentuximab vedotin exposure was variable. Best overall response was complete response, partial response or progressive disease in these relapsed/refractory classical Hodgkin lymphoma patients. The material sequenced was peripheral blood mononuclear cells (PBMCs), taken at baseline. This clonotype originated in a human donor with classical Hodgkin lymphoma.

Here the CDR3 reads CSVEDPGTTYGYTF. The CDR3 DNA is TGCAGCGTGGAGGACCCCGGGACAACCTATGGCTACACCTTC. The chain links TRBV29-1 to TRBJ1-2, with TRBD1 as a possible D gene (6 bases). The CDR3 runs to 14 residues. Germline CDR1 SQVTM, CDR2 ANQGSEA. The V end lost 6 bases, the J end lost 4 bases, and 18 bases lay between the germline ends.